The 3 T cell receptor beta chains below all came from one sample that was sequenced in a study of T cells after somatic rescue of genetic block. Assay used: immunoSEQ multiplex PCR; TCRdb lists only in-frame clones, some missing. Among 14,000 to 15,000 clones, 70% to 85% were seen once, and the ten largest hold 14%. The sequenced sample was peripheral blood mononuclear cells (PBMCs). The receptor set was obtained from a boy aged 10-17 years.

The rearrangement uses TRBV19 and TRBJ2-3; 8 bases map to TRBD1. Germline V gene data show CDR1 as LNHDA and CDR2 as SQIVND (reference sequence). The CDR3 consists of 16 residues. V was clipped by 5 bases and J by 4 bases; unmatched bases: 11. The CDR3 nucleotides are TGTGCCAGTAGTTACCGGGACAGGTATCCCTCAGATACGCAGTATTTT. Amino acids: CASSYRDRYPSDTQYF.

The chain joins TRBV18 to TRBJ2-1, with TRBD2 matching over 12 bases. Germline V lookup: CDR1 KGHSH, CDR2 LQKENI. V lost 3 bases, J lost 6 bases, and 6 bases stayed unmatched. The CDR3 has 16 residues. The CDR3: CASSPSLAGGGNEQFF. Here the CDR3 DNA reads TGTGCCAGCTCACCCAGCCTAGCGGGAGGGGGCAATGAGCAGTTCTTC.

This chain uses TRBV19 with TRBJ1-1; weak D call: TRBD1 (6 bases). V lost 5 bases and J 5 bases, leaving 15 bases between the germline ends. Looked up from germline, CDR1 is LNHDA and CDR2 is SQIVND (reference sequence). The CDR3 runs 14 residues. CDR3 protein: CASSPQGRETEAFF. The CDR3 bases are TGTGCCAGTAGTCCTCAGGGGAGGGAAACTGAAGCTTTCTTT.